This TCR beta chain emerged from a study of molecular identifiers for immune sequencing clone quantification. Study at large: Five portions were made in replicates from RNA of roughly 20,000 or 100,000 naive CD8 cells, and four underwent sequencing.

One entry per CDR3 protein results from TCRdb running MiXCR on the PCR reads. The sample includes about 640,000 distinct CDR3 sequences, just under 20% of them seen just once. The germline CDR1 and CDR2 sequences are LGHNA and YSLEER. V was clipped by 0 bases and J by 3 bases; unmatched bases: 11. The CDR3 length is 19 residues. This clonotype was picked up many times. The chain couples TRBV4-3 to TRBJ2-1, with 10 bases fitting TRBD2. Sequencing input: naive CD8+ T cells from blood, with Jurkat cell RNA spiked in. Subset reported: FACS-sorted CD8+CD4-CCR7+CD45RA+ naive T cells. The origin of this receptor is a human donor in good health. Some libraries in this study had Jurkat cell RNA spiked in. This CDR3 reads CASSQELGTSDPNYNEQFF. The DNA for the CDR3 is TGCGCCAGCAGCCAAGAACTAGGGACTAGCGACCCAAACTACAATGAGCAGTTCTTC.